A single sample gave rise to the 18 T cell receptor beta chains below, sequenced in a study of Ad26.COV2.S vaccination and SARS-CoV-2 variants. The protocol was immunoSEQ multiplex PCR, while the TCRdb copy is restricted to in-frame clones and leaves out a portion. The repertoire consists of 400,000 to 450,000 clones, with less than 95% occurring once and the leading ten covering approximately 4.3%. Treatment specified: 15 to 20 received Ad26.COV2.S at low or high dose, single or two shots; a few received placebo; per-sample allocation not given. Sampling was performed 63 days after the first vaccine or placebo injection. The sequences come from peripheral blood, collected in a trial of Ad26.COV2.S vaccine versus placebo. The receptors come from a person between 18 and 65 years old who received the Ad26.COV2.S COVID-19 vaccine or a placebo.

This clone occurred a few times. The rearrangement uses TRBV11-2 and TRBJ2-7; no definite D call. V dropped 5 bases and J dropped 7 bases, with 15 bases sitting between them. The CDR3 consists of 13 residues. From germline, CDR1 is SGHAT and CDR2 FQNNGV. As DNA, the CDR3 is TGTGCCAGCAGCCCACACCCCCTGGGAGAGCAGTACTTC. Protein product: CASSPHPLGEQYF.

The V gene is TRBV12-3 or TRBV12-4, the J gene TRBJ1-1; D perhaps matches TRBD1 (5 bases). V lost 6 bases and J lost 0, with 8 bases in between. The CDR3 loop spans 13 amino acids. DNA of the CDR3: TGTGCCAGCAGCGGGACGGTGAACACTGAAGCTTTCTTT. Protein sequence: CASSGTVNTEAFF.

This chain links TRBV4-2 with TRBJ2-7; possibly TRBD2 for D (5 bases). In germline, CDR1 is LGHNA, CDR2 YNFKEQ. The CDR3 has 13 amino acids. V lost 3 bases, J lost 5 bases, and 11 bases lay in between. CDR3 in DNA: TGTGCCAGCAGCCATGAAGGAGGCGACGAGCAGTACTTC. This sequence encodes CASSHEGGDEQYF.

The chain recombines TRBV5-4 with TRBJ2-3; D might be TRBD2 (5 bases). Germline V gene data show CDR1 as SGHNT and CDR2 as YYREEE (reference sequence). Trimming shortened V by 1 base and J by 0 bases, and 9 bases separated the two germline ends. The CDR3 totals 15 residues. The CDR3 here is CASSLYGGSTDTQYF. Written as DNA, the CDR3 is TGTGCCAGCAGCTTGTATGGCGGGAGCACAGATACGCAGTATTTT.

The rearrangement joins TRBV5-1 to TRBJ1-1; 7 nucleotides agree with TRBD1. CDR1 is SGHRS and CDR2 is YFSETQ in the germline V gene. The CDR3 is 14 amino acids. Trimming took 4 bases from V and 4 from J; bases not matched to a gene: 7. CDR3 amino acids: CASSPSDRLTEAFF. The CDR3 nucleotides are TGCGCCAGCAGCCCATCGGACAGGCTCACTGAAGCTTTCTTT.

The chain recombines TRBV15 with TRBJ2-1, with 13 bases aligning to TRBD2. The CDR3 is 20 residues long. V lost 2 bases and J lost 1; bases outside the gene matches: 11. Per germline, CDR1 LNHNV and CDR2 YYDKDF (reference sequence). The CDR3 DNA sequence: TGTGCCACCAGCAGACCTACTAGCGGGAGGGCCCGGGGGTCCTACAATGAGCAGTTCTTC. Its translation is CATSRPTSGRARGSYNEQFF. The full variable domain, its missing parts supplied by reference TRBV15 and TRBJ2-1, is DAMVIQNPRYQVTQFGKPVTLSCSQTLNHNVMYWYQQKSSQAPKLLFHYYDKDFNNEADTPDNFQSRRPNTSFCFLDIRSPGLGDTAMYLCATSRPTSGRARGSYNEQFFGPGTRLTVL.

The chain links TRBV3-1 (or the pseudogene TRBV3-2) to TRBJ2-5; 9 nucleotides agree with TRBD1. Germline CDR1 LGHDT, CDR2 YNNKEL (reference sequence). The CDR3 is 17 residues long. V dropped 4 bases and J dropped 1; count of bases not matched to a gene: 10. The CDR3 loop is CASSRDRGVTIQETQYF. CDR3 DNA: TGTGCCAGCAGCCGAGACAGGGGGGTCACCATCCAAGAGACCCAGTACTTC.

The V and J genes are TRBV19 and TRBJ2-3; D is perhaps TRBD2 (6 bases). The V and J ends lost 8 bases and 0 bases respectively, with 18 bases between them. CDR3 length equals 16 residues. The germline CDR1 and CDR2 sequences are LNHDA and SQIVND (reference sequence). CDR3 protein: CASPCPGSNSTDTQYF. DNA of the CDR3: TGTGCCAGTCCCTGTCCCGGGAGTAATAGCACAGATACGCAGTATTTT.

CDR3 nucleotides: TGTGCCAGTAGGCCACAGGGTGGGGAGCAGTTCTTC. It yields the protein CASRPQGGEQFF. V is TRBV19 and J is TRBJ2-1; D perhaps matches TRBD1 (6 bases). V was shortened by 6 bases and J by 10 bases, with 13 bases between the two germline ends. Looked up from germline, CDR1 is LNHDA and CDR2 is SQIVND (reference sequence). This CDR3 is 12 amino acids long.

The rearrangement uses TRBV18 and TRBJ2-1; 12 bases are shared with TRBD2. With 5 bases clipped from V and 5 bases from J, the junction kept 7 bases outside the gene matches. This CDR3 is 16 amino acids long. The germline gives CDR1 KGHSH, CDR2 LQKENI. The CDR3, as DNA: TGTGCCAGCTCAGAACAACTAGCGGGAGGAAACAATGAGCAGTTCTTC. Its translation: CASSEQLAGGNNEQFF.

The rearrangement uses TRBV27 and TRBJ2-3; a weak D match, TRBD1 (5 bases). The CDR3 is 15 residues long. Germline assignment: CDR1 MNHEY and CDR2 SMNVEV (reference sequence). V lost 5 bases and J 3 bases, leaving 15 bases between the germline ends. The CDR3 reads CASSPDRIRTDTQYF. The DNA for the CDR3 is TGTGCCAGCAGTCCCGACAGAATTAGAACAGATACGCAGTATTTT.

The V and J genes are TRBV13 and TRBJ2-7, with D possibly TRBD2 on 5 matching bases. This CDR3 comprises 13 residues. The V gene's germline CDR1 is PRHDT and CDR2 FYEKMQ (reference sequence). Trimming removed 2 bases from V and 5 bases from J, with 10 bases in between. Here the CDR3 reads CASSLSTGNEQYF. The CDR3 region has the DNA TGTGCCAGCAGCTTATCGACGGGGAACGAGCAGTACTTC. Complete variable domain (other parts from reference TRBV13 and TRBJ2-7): AAGVIQSPRHLIKEKRETATLKCYPIPRHDTVYWYQQGPGQDPQFLISFYEKMQSDKGSIPDRFSAQQFSDYHSELNMSSLELGDSALYFCASSLSTGNEQYFGPGTRLTVT.

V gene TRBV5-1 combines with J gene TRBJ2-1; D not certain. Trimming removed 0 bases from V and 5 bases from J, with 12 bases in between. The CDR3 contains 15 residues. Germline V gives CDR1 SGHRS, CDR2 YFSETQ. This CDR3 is CASSLESQANNEQFF. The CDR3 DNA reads TGCGCCAGCAGCTTGGAATCGCAGGCCAACAATGAGCAGTTCTTC.

The CDR3 loop is CASSLKEAGGYTF. Written as DNA, the CDR3 is TGTGCCAGCTCATTAAAGGAAGCAGGGGGGTACACCTTC. J is TRBJ1-2 and V is TRBV18, with 7 bases identical to TRBD1. Trimming removed 5 bases from V and 11 bases from J; junction bases left unmatched: 11. Germline assignment: CDR1 KGHSH and CDR2 LQKENI. The CDR3 loop spans 13 amino acids.

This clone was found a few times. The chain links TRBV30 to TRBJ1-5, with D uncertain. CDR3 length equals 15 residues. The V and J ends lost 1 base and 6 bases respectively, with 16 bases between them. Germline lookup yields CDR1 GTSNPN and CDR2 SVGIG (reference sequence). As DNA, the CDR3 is TGTGCCTGGAGTGGGTCCGGTTTAACGGCTCAGCCCCAGCATTTT. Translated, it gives CAWSGSGLTAQPQHF.

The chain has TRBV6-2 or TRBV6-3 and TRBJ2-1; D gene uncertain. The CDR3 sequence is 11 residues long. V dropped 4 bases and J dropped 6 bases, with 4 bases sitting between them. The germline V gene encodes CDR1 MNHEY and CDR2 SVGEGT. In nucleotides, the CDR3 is TGTGCCAGCAGTTCCAGCAATGAGCAGTTCTTC. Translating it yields CASSSSNEQFF.

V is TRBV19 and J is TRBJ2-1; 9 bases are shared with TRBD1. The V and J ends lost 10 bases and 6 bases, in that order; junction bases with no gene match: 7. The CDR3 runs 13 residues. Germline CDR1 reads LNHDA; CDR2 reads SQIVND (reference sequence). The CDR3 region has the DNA TGTGCCACCGGGTACAGGGGGCTCAATGAGCAGTTCTTC. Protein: CATGYRGLNEQFF.

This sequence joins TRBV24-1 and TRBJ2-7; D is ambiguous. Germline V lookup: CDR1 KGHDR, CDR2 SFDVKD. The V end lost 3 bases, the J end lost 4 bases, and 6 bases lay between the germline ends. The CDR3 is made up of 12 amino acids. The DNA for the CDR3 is TGTGCCACCAGTGATGAGAGTTACGAGCAGTACTTC. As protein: CATSDESYEQYF.